This T cell receptor beta chain was identified during a study of blood T cell repertoires in COVID-19. Turning to the study itself: Both acute and convalescent COVID-19 samples were obtained from the United States, Italy and Spain.

In the authors' workflow: Reference gene primer amplification in the assay estimated nucleated cell counts. Method: immunoSEQ multiplex PCR; TCRdb's copy keeps in-frame clones and lacks some. V, J and clone size are taken as reported in that table, and D and trimming were inferred from the DNA itself. This table holds 200,000 to 250,000 clones, about four fifths found once. Donors in Cohort 3 counted as recovered after two negative PCRs, clearance, or symptom resolution. This clone was counted a few times. The CDR3 contains 15 residues. Trimming pared 1 base from V and 5 bases from J, leaving 14 bases between. Germline V gene sequence: CDR1 SGHTA, CDR2 FQGNSA.

Material: PBMCs or T cells enriched from blood (not recorded which). This chain links TRBV7-2 with TRBJ1-1, with D maybe TRBD1 (6 bases). The receptor's source is a woman aged 55 to 70 who had recovered from COVID-19. The CDR3 loop is CASSLDGGGRTEAFF. The DNA of the CDR3 is TGTGCCAGCAGCTTAGACGGGGGGGGCCGGACTGAAGCTTTCTTT.